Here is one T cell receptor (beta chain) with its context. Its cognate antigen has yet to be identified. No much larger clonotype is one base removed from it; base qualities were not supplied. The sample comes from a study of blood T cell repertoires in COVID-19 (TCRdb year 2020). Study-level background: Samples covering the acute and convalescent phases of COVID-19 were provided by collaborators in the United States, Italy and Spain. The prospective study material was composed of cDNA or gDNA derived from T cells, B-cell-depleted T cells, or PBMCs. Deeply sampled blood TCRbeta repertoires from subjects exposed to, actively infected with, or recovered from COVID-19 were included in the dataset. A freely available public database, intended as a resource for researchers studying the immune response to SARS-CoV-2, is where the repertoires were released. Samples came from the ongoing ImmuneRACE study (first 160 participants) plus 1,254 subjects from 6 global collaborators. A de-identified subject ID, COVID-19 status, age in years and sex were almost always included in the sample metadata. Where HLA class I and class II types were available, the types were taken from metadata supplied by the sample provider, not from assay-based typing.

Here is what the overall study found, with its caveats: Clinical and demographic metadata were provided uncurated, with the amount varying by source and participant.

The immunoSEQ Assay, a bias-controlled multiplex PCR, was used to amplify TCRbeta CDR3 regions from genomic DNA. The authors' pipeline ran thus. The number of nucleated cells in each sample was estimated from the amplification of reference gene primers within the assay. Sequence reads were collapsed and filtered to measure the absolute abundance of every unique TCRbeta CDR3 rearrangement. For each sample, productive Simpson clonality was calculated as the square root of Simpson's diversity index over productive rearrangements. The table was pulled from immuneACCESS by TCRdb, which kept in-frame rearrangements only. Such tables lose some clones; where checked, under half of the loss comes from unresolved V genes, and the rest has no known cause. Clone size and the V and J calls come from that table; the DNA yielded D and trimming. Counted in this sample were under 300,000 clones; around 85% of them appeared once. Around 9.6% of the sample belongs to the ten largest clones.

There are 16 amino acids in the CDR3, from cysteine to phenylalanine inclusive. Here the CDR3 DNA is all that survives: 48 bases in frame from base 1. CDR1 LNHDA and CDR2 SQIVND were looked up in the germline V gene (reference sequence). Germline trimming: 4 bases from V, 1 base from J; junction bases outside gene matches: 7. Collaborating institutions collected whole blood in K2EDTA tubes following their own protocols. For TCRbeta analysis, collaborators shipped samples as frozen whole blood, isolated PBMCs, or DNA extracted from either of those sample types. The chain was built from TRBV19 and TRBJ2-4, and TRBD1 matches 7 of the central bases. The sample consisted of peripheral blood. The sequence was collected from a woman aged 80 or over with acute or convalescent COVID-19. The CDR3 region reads CASSSTGALAKNIQYF. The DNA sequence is TGTGCCAGTAGTAGTACAGGGGCTCTGGCCAAAAACATTCAGTACTTC.